The TCR beta chain under discussion was sequenced for a study of T cells in pancreatic ductal adenocarcinoma. CDR1 SQVTM and CDR2 ANQGSEA come from the germline V gene. The CDR3 has 14 residues. Trimming took off 0 bases at V and 3 bases at J, with 12 bases between the two ends. Surgery without prior neoadjuvant therapy was the treatment of the selected pancreatic ductal adenocarcinoma patients. The repertoire was sequenced with immunoSEQ multiplex PCR; TCRdb's copy has only in-frame clones and lacks some. The repertoire holds over 90,000 clones, with 90% to 95% as singletons. V usage is TRBV29-1 and J usage is TRBJ2-7; D may be TRBD1 (6 bases). The sequence was obtained from a human donor with pancreatic ductal adenocarcinoma. Sequencing was performed on PBMCs. DNA for the CDR3: TGCAGCGTTGAAGATGATGGCAGGGGCTACGAGCAGTACTTC. This encodes CSVEDDGRGYEQYF.